These 28 T cell receptor beta chains were all obtained from the same sample, sequenced in a study of T cell responses to AZD1222 COVID-19 vaccine. Measured with immunoSEQ multiplex PCR; TCRdb has only the in-frame clones, and not every one. Of around 84,000 clones listed, 70% to 90% were seen once; the top ten hold 1.5%. Sample: peripheral blood, taken on day 0 of AZD1222 vaccination. All receptors derive from an adult in good health.

The chain combines TRBV18 with TRBJ1-5; 7 bases fit TRBD1. The length of the CDR3 is 15 residues. V was clipped by 2 bases and J by 2 bases; unmatched bases: 3. The germline V gene has CDR1 KGHSH and CDR2 LQKENI. CDR3 in DNA: TGTGCCAGCTCACCAAGGCAGGGGGGCAATCAGCCCCAGCATTTT. This codes for CASSPRQGGNQPQHF.

CDR3 nucleotides: TGCGCCAGCAGTACCGGACAGGGAGAGGAGGTTGCTTCACCCCTCCACTTT. It specifies CASSTGQGEEVASPLHF. V and J are TRBV10-2 and TRBJ1-6; TRBD1 aligns across 8 bases. CDR1 is WSHSY and CDR2 is SAAADI in the germline V gene. Trimming at V came to 5 bases and at J to 9 bases, leaving 15 bases not matched to a gene. The CDR3 consists of 17 residues.

The genes are TRBV2 and TRBJ2-2, with TRBD2 matching 13 bases. Per germline, CDR1 SNHLY and CDR2 FYNNEI. This CDR3 is built from 17 residues. Trimming at V came to 1 base and at J to 2 bases, leaving 1 base not matched to a gene. The CDR3 nucleotides are TGTGCCAGCAGTGAAGGGACTAGCGGGGGAAACACCGGGGAGCTGTTTTTT. This sequence encodes CASSEGTSGGNTGELFF.

The chain recombines TRBV3-1 (or the pseudogene TRBV3-2) with TRBJ1-1; no clear D gene. This CDR3 has 11 residues. Germline assignment: CDR1 LGHDT and CDR2 YNNKEL (reference sequence). V was cut by 6 bases and J by 1 base, with 3 bases left in between. The CDR3 sequence is CASSQNTEAFF. CDR3 DNA sequence: TGTGCCAGCAGTCAGAACACTGAAGCTTTCTTT.

The V gene is TRBV5-1, the J gene TRBJ1-3; D possibly corresponds to TRBD1 (6 bases). Trimming removed 0 bases at V and 0 bases at J, with 13 bases between. The germline gives CDR1 SGHRS, CDR2 YFSETQ. The CDR3 loop spans 17 amino acids. CDR3 residues: CASSLDGGASSGNTIYF. The DNA of the CDR3 is TGCGCCAGCAGCTTGGATGGGGGGGCAAGCTCTGGAAACACCATATATTTT.

This chain links TRBV2 with TRBJ1-2; no firm D call. CDR3 length: 15 residues. V lost 6 bases to trimming and J lost 6 bases, with 20 bases between them. Per the germline V gene, CDR1 is SNHLY and CDR2 is FYNNEI. Here the CDR3 reads CASRAGRERFDGYTF. The DNA of the CDR3 is TGTGCCAGCAGGGCCGGACGAGAAAGGTTCGATGGCTACACCTTC.

A word on this clone: Other DNA sequences in the same sample also yield this CDR3. The rearrangement links TRBV5-1 to TRBJ1-3, with 8 bases matching TRBD1. Unmatched junction bases numbered 4, after V lost 5 bases and J lost 0 bases. The CDR3 sequence is 15 residues long. Germline V gene data show CDR1 as SGHRS and CDR2 as YFSETQ. CDR3 sequence (DNA): TGCGCCAGCAGTAGTGGACAGGGCTCTGGAAACACCATATATTTT. Its protein is CASSSGQGSGNTIYF.

The rearrangement links TRBV6-5 to TRBJ2-3; 12 bases are shared with TRBD2. The junction had 3 bases not matched to a gene; V was cut back by 5 bases and J by 3 bases. The CDR3 length is 15 residues. Germline V gives CDR1 MNHEY, CDR2 SVGAGI. CDR3 DNA sequence: TGTGCCAGCAGTCGTACTAGCGGGAGGACAGATACGCAGTATTTT. Translation gives CASSRTSGRTDTQYF.

This chain links TRBV19 with TRBJ1-4; TRBD1 matches 7 bases. CDR3 length: 16 residues. The germline CDR1 and CDR2 sequences are LNHDA and SQIVND (reference sequence). The trim removed 6 bases at V and 1 base at J, leaving 8 bases unmatched. The CDR3 DNA reads TGTGCCAGTAGAGTGAGAGGGGGCATAACTAATGAAAAACTGTTTTTT. Translation gives CASRVRGGITNEKLFF.

CDR3 DNA sequence: TGTGCCAGCAGCCCCCGGACAGTTTCTGGGGCCAACGTCCTGACTTTC. It yields the protein CASSPRTVSGANVLTF. V gene TRBV11-1 combines with J gene TRBJ2-6, with a possible D match to TRBD1 (6 bases). V dropped 5 bases and J dropped 1 base, with 12 bases sitting between them. CDR3 length: 16 amino acids. In germline, CDR1 is SGHAT, CDR2 FQDESV (reference sequence).

A few counts support this clone. This chain uses TRBV19 with TRBJ2-7; 10 positions match TRBD2. From germline, CDR1 is LNHDA and CDR2 SQIVND (reference sequence). The V gene end was trimmed by 0 bases and the J gene end by 1 base; junction bases not matched to a gene: 6. The CDR3 is made up of 17 amino acids. The CDR3: CASSIDSLAGVSYEQYF. In nucleotides, the CDR3 is TGTGCCAGTAGTATAGATTCCCTAGCGGGAGTTTCCTACGAGCAGTACTTC.

The count of this clone is one. The rearrangement uses TRBV7-2 and TRBJ1-6; D is unresolved. The CDR3 loop spans 13 amino acids. Per germline, CDR1 SGHTA and CDR2 FQGNSA. With 4 bases removed from V and 7 bases from J, the gap between germline ends came to 8 bases. In DNA, the CDR3 is TGTGCCAGCAGCTCCGTACAGAATTCACCCCTCCACTTT. Protein sequence: CASSSVQNSPLHF.

In DNA form, the CDR3 reads TGTGCCAGCAGCGTTATCTCTAGCGGGAGGGGGAATACGCAGTATTTT. It codes for CASSVISSGRGNTQYF. The chain links TRBV9 to TRBJ2-3, with 12 bases aligning to TRBD2. V was pared by 2 bases and J by 7 bases, with 8 bases of the junction left unmatched. CDR1 and CDR2 from the germline V gene are SGDLS and YYNGEE. The CDR3 covers 16 residues.

The chain uses TRBV19 and TRBJ2-1, with a tentative D call TRBD1 (6 bases). The CDR3 covers 13 residues. The germline CDR1 and CDR2 sequences are LNHDA and SQIVND (reference sequence). V was trimmed by 6 bases and J by 5 bases, leaving 11 bases between them. In DNA, the CDR3 is TGTGCCAGTAGGCGACAGGTAAACAATGAGCAGTTCTTC. It yields the protein CASRRQVNNEQFF.

The V gene is TRBV5-1, the J gene TRBJ2-1; TRBD2 is a possible D gene (6 bases). V dropped 1 base and J dropped 4 bases, with 15 bases sitting between them. The CDR3 has 16 residues. Germline loops: CDR1 SGHRS, CDR2 YFSETQ. The CDR3 protein is CASSLNSGEAYNEQFF. CDR3 bases: TGCGCCAGCAGCTTGAACTCGGGAGAAGCTTACAATGAGCAGTTCTTC.

The chain joins TRBV28 to TRBJ2-3; D gene uncertain. The CDR3 totals 14 residues. V was shortened by 3 bases and J by 0 bases, with 7 bases between the two germline ends. Germline CDR1 and CDR2: MDHEN and SYDVKM. CDR3 nucleotide sequence: TGTGCCAGCAGTTTGGTATCTAGCACAGATACGCAGTATTTT. Its translation is CASSLVSSTDTQYF.

The rearrangement joins TRBV19 to TRBJ2-3, with TRBD1 as a possible D gene (5 bases). The germline CDR1 and CDR2 sequences are LNHDA and SQIVND (reference sequence). This CDR3 has 15 residues. V lost 8 bases and J lost 2, with 17 bases in between. The CDR3 loop reads CASQASTGSTDTQYF. In DNA, the CDR3 is TGTGCCAGTCAGGCATCCACAGGCTCCACAGATACGCAGTATTTT.

The chain couples TRBV5-4 to TRBJ2-3; 7 nucleotides line up with TRBD2. With 10 bases clipped from V and 0 bases from J, the junction kept 5 bases outside the gene matches. The CDR3 runs to 13 residues. Germline values: CDR1 SGHNT, CDR2 YYREEE (reference sequence). CDR3 nucleotide sequence: TGTGCCGGGGGGGGAGCTAGCACAGATACGCAGTATTTT. The encoded protein is CAGGGASTDTQYF.

This chain joins TRBV9 and TRBJ2-6, with TRBD1 matching 7 bases. CDR1 is SGDLS, CDR2 YYNGEE, per germline. This CDR3 region has 17 residues. Unmatched junction bases numbered 9, after V lost 4 bases and J lost 2 bases. The CDR3 sequence is CASSSWTGVAGANVLTF. As DNA, the CDR3 is TGTGCCAGCAGCTCCTGGACAGGAGTGGCTGGGGCCAACGTCCTGACTTTC.

The V call is TRBV15, the J call TRBJ2-2, with D perhaps TRBD2 (5 bases). The CDR3 runs to 17 residues. Germline assignment: CDR1 LNHNV and CDR2 YYDKDF (reference sequence). V shed 5 bases and J shed 2 bases, with 18 bases lying between them. The CDR3, as DNA: TGTGCCACCAGCCGGAGGCTAGCCGGAACTAACACCGGGGAGCTGTTTTTT. It yields the protein CATSRRLAGTNTGELFF.

V and J are TRBV5-1 and TRBJ1-4, with D tentatively TRBD1 (5 bases). CDR1 is SGHRS, CDR2 YFSETQ, per germline. Trimming pared 4 bases from V and 8 bases from J, leaving 15 bases between. The CDR3 consists of 14 residues. This chain's CDR3 is CASSTRETREKLFF. In DNA form, the CDR3 reads TGCGCCAGCAGCACCAGGGAAACGAGAGAAAAACTGTTTTTT.

The chain couples TRBV29-1 to TRBJ2-5; D uncertain. The CDR3 runs 12 residues. In germline, CDR1 is SQVTM, CDR2 ANQGSEA. Deletions cut 4 bases from V and 0 bases from J, with 6 bases between. The CDR3 loop is CSVVQHQETQYF. The DNA for the CDR3 is TGCAGCGTTGTACAGCACCAAGAGACCCAGTACTTC.

The CDR3 region has the DNA TGTGCCAGCAGCTTAGGGGGGAGAGGCACTGAAGCTTTCTTT. Its translation: CASSLGGRGTEAFF. The rearrangement uses TRBV7-2 and TRBJ1-1; perhaps TRBD1 as D (5 bases). This CDR3 region has 14 residues. Trimming stripped 1 base from V and 4 bases from J, with 10 bases between. Germline assignment: CDR1 SGHTA and CDR2 FQGNSA.

The V gene is TRBV7-8, the J gene TRBJ2-2; tentatively, D is TRBD2 (5 bases). Germline V gene sequence: CDR1 SGHVS, CDR2 FQNEAQ. The length of the CDR3 is 15 residues. V shed 6 bases and J shed 1 base, with 12 bases lying between them. CDR3 in amino acids: CASRLSGLNTGELFF. CDR3 in DNA: TGTGCCAGCAGACTATCGGGGTTGAACACCGGGGAGCTGTTTTTT.

This clone was picked up one time. The chain employs TRBV27 and TRBJ2-1, with D tentatively TRBD1 (6 bases). The germline V gene encodes CDR1 MNHEY and CDR2 SMNVEV (reference sequence). The CDR3 consists of 17 residues. V shed 5 bases and J shed 8 bases, with 25 bases lying between them. The CDR3 region has the DNA TGTGCCAGCAGTCCCCTAGGGGGTCCCGGGAAGGCTTATGAGCAGTTCTTC. As protein: CASSPLGGPGKAYEQFF.

The J gene is TRBJ2-1, the V gene TRBV4-1, with 7 bases matching TRBD2. CDR1 MGHRA and CDR2 YSYEKL come from the germline V gene. This CDR3 has 16 amino acids. Trimming took 0 bases from V and 3 from J; bases not matched to a gene: 5. The CDR3 reads CASSQDIRTSYNEQFF. CDR3 sequence (DNA): TGCGCCAGCAGCCAAGATATCCGGACTAGCTACAATGAGCAGTTCTTC.

This clone occurred once. The gene calls are TRBV11-3 and TRBJ2-1; a possible D gene is TRBD1 (5 bases). CDR3 length equals 16 residues. V was cut by 5 bases and J by 7 bases, with 21 bases left in between. CDR1 and CDR2 from the germline V gene are SGHNT and YENEEA. Here the CDR3 reads CASSTSSGAKGNEQFF. The DNA for the CDR3 is TGTGCCAGCAGCACATCCAGTGGGGCAAAGGGAAATGAGCAGTTCTTC. Full variable domain (outside the CDR3, taken from reference TRBV11-3 and TRBJ2-1): EAGVVQSPRYKIIEKKQPVAFWCNPISGHNTLYWYLQNLGQGPELLIRYENEEAVDDSQLPKDRFSAERLKGVDSTLKIQPAELGDSAVYLCASSTSSGAKGNEQFFGPGTRLTVL.

This chain uses TRBV6-5 with TRBJ1-1; D possibly corresponds to TRBD1 (5 bases). The CDR3 spans 13 residues. V was clipped by 2 bases and J by 1 base, with 5 bases between them. Germline CDR1 MNHEY, CDR2 SVGAGI. The DNA for the CDR3 is TGTGCCAGCAGTTACGGACAGAACACTGAAGCTTTCTTT. Translated: CASSYGQNTEAFF.